These T cell receptor beta chains were read from a single sample in a study of blood T cell repertoires in COVID-19. The repertoire was sequenced with immunoSEQ multiplex PCR; TCRdb's copy has only in-frame clones and lacks some. The sample records 330,000 or so clones, roughly 90% being singletons. Sequenced material: peripheral blood. These TCRs come from a man under 40 with COVID-19, enrolled during active disease. Both conserved end residues are part of each CDR3. A D gene is named only where the DNA matches it firmly. Some rows have no size entry. The others give once, few or many, or a class for an expanded clone.

d_call,j_call,v_call,clone_size,cdr3_aa,cdr3_nt
TRBD2,TRBJ2-5,TRBV14,-,CASGKGASGTPPSKTQYF,TGTGCCAGCGGAAAGGGGGCTAGCGGGACACCCCCGTCCAAGACCCAGTACTTC
-,TRBJ2-1,TRBV27,once,CASSLFPIAESSYNEQFF,TGTGCCAGCAGTTTATTCCCGATAGCGGAAAGCTCCTACAATGAGCAGTTCTTC
-,TRBJ2-2,TRBV10-3,few,CAISPSGADTGELFF,TGTGCCATCAGCCCGAGTGGGGCCGACACCGGGGAGCTGTTTTTT
-,TRBJ1-5,TRBV19,few,CASSRKGSNQPQHF,TGTGCCAGTAGTAGGAAGGGGAGCAATCAGCCCCAGCATTTT
-,TRBJ1-1,TRBV6-1,-,CASSEALGVGMNTEAFF,TGTGCCAGCAGTGAAGCGTTAGGGGTGGGCATGAACACTGAAGCTTTCTTT
-,TRBJ1-1,TRBV5-4,-,CASSRTSNTEAFF,TGTGCCAGCAGCCGGACAAGTAACACTGAAGCTTTCTTT
-,TRBJ1-1,TRBV5-1,once,CASSFYQWGVTEAFF,TGCGCCAGCAGCTTCTACCAGTGGGGGGTGACTGAAGCTTTCTTT
-,TRBJ2-7,TRBV7-2,-,CASSLGPLITFQQYF,TGTGCCAGCAGCTTAGGCCCCCTTATAACATTTCAGCAGTACTTC
-,TRBJ2-5,TRBV3-1/TRBV3-2,-,CASTFTNEGTQYF,TGTGCCAGCACCTTCACCAACGAGGGGACCCAGTACTTC
-,TRBJ1-4,TRBV29-1,once,CSAQRGSEKLFF,TGCAGCGCCCAAAGGGGCTCGGAAAAACTGTTTTTT
TRBD1,TRBJ1-4,TRBV5-1,-,CASSPIWDRPLKGEKLFF,TGCGCCAGCAGCCCCATCTGGGACAGGCCGTTAAAGGGTGAAAAACTGTTTTTT
TRBD1,TRBJ1-1,TRBV18,-,CASSPGTGMNTEAFF,TGTGCCAGCTCACCAGGGACAGGGATGAACACTGAAGCTTTCTTT
TRBD1,TRBJ2-2,TRBV27,once,CASSLRGRVLNTGELFF,TGTGCCAGCAGTTTAAGGGGGCGGGTTTTGAACACCGGGGAGCTGTTTTTT
TRBD1,TRBJ2-7,TRBV5-1,-,CASRPQRDSFSYEQYF,TGCGCCAGCAGACCTCAACGGGACAGCTTCTCCTACGAGCAGTACTTC
-,TRBJ2-5,TRBV7-9,-,CASSLAGTLRETQYF,TGTGCCAGCAGCTTAGCGGGCACTCTTAGAGAGACCCAGTACTTC
TRBD2,TRBJ2-3,TRBV11-2,-,CASSLRGLAGIADTQYF,TGTGCCAGCAGCTTACGAGGACTAGCGGGGATAGCAGATACGCAGTATTTT
-,TRBJ2-2,TRBV7-9,-,CASSLGLANTGELFF,TGTGCCAGCAGCTTAGGGCTTGCTAACACCGGGGAGCTGTTTTTT
-,TRBJ2-1,TRBV5-6,once,CASSLVVNEQFF,TGTGCCAGCAGCTTGGTAGTTAATGAGCAGTTCTTC
-,TRBJ1-2,TRBV14,-,CASSQARGGNGYTF,TGTGCCAGCAGCCAAGCGCGGGGGGGAAATGGCTACACCTTC
-,TRBJ2-5,TRBV4-3,-,CASSQVRFSPETQYF,TGCGCCAGCAGCCAAGTTCGGTTCTCGCCAGAGACCCAGTACTTC
-,TRBJ2-7,TRBV6-1,-,CASSEVPGGTRYF,TGTGCCAGCAGTGAAGTTCCCGGCGGGACGCGCTACTTC
-,TRBJ1-1,TRBV11-1,-,CASSRQPNTEAFF,TGTGCCAGCAGCCGACAGCCGAACACTGAAGCTTTCTTT
-,TRBJ1-2,TRBV7-9,-,CASSRMTEASYGYTF,TGTGCCAGCAGTCGTATGACAGAAGCTAGCTATGGCTACACCTTC
TRBD1,TRBJ1-4,TRBV27,few,CASSLYGTDGEKLFF,TGTGCCAGCAGTTTGTATGGGACAGACGGTGAAAAACTGTTTTTT
-,TRBJ2-7,TRBV11-1,-,CASSLVRYSSYEQYF,TGTGCCAGCAGCTTAGTTCGGTACTCCTCCTACGAGCAGTACTTC
TRBD1,TRBJ1-5,TRBV19,-,CASSIRDRAQPQHF,TGTGCCAGTAGTATTAGGGACAGGGCTCAGCCCCAGCATTTT
-,TRBJ2-2,TRBV7-9,-,CASSWTVNTGELFF,TGTGCCAGCAGCTGGACAGTTAACACCGGGGAGCTGTTTTTT
TRBD1,TRBJ1-2,TRBV12-5,-,CASGSRQGGGYTF,TGTGCTAGTGGTTCCCGACAGGGTGGCGGCTACACCTTC
TRBD2,TRBJ2-7,TRBV27,few,CASSLGLAGGSTLYEQYF,TGTGCCAGCAGTTTGGGACTAGCGGGAGGGAGTACACTCTACGAGCAGTACTTC
-,TRBJ2-7,TRBV20-1,-,CSASARTYEQYF,TGCAGTGCTAGTGCCAGAACCTACGAGCAGTACTTC
TRBD2,TRBJ2-2,TRBV4-2,-,CASSQEAAAGGLVGELFF,TGTGCCAGCAGCCAAGAGGCGGCAGCGGGAGGGCTAGTCGGGGAGCTGTTTTTT
-,TRBJ1-2,TRBV7-3,-,CASSQKTGSGYTF,TGTGCCAGCAGTCAAAAAACAGGGAGCGGCTACACCTTC
TRBD2,TRBJ2-2,TRBV27,-,CASKPGLAGAGGELFF,TGTGCCAGCAAACCGGGACTAGCGGGAGCAGGGGGGGAGCTGTTTTTT
TRBD1,TRBJ2-7,TRBV6-5,-,CASRTLTGGSEQYF,TGTGCCAGCAGAACCTTGACAGGGGGCTCCGAGCAGTACTTC
TRBD1,TRBJ1-1,TRBV6-2/TRBV6-3,-,CASSPRQGGNTEAFF,TGTGCCAGCAGTCCGCGACAGGGCGGGAACACTGAAGCTTTCTTT
-,TRBJ1-1,TRBV28,-,CASSFNGGVNTEAFF,TGTGCCAGCAGTTTTAACGGGGGGGTCAACACTGAAGCTTTCTTT
TRBD1,TRBJ1-2,TRBV2,-,CASSETGATGYTF,TGTGCCAGCAGTGAAACAGGGGCCACTGGCTACACCTTC
TRBD2,TRBJ2-1,TRBV11-3,-,CASSLDGSSGSSYNEQFF,TGTGCCAGCAGCTTAGATGGTTCTAGCGGTAGCTCCTACAATGAGCAGTTCTTC
-,TRBJ1-1,TRBV5-6,-,CASSLFGVAEAFF,TGTGCCAGCAGCTTGTTCGGGGTAGCTGAAGCTTTCTTT
TRBD2,TRBJ2-1,TRBV30,-,CAWSVLAGGHEQFF,TGTGCCTGGAGTGTTCTAGCGGGAGGTCATGAGCAGTTCTTC
-,TRBJ2-3,TRBV3-1/TRBV3-2,once,CASSPYGRDTQYF,TGTGCCAGCAGCCCCTACGGGAGAGATACGCAGTATTTT
-,TRBJ1-6,TRBV19,-,CASNSFGASNSPLHF,TGTGCCAGTAATAGTTTTGGAGCTAGTAATTCACCCCTCCACTTT
-,TRBJ1-5,TRBV28,few,CASSSVGADQPQHF,TGTGCCAGCAGTTCTGTGGGGGCGGATCAGCCCCAGCATTTT
-,TRBJ2-1,TRBV10-2,-,CASSSNEQFF,TGCGCCAGCAGCAGCAATGAGCAGTTCTTC
-,TRBJ1-4,TRBV9,-,CASSASGQHNEKLFF,TGTGCCAGCAGCGCGTCCGGACAGCATAATGAAAAACTGTTTTTT
-,TRBJ1-4,TRBV27,-,CASSFSSGRGREKLFF,TGTGCCAGCAGTTTTAGTTCAGGGAGGGGGAGGGAAAAACTGTTTTTT
-,TRBJ2-2,TRBV4-2,-,CASSPKGGAGELFF,TGTGCCAGCAGCCCTAAAGGCGGGGCCGGGGAGCTGTTTTTT
-,TRBJ2-1,TRBV7-2,once,CASSLVRGGVEQFF,TGTGCCAGCAGCTTAGTCCGGGGTGGGGTTGAGCAGTTCTTC
TRBD1,TRBJ2-6,TRBV7-8,-,CATKLAGGASGANVLTF,TGTGCTACCAAGTTAGCAGGGGGCGCCTCTGGGGCCAACGTCCTGACTTTC
TRBD1,TRBJ2-1,TRBV18,-,CASSPPRGTGSSYNEQFF,TGTGCCAGCTCACCACCGAGGGGGACAGGGAGCTCCTACAATGAGCAGTTCTTC
TRBD1,TRBJ2-2,TRBV9,-,CASSPRTGRTGELFF,TGTGCCAGCAGCCCGCGGACAGGGAGAACCGGGGAGCTGTTTTTT
TRBD1,TRBJ2-2,TRBV4-1,-,CASSQDGGTGFGELFF,TGCGCCAGCAGCCAAGATGGGGGGACAGGGTTCGGGGAGCTGTTTTTT
-,TRBJ2-1,TRBV4-1,-,CASRNREESAYNEQFF,TGCGCCAGCAGGAACAGGGAAGAATCTGCCTACAATGAGCAGTTCTTC
-,TRBJ2-3,TRBV7-2,few,CASSSGSGDTQYF,TGTGCCAGCAGCTCCGGGTCGGGAGATACGCAGTATTTT
-,TRBJ1-1,TRBV6-4,-,CASSEVGGDTEAFF,TGTGCCAGCAGTGAAGTAGGGGGGGACACTGAAGCTTTCTTT
-,TRBJ2-1,TRBV19,-,CASTERRTYYNEQFF,TGTGCCAGTACCGAGCGGCGGACTTACTACAATGAGCAGTTCTTC
-,TRBJ1-2,TRBV18,-,CASSLAGGHVRNYGYTF,TGTGCCAGCTCACTCGCCGGAGGGCACGTACGGAACTATGGCTACACCTTC
-,TRBJ1-4,TRBV28,-,CASSTWTVPNEKLFF,TGTGCCAGCAGTACATGGACAGTCCCTAATGAAAAACTGTTTTTT
TRBD1,TRBJ1-4,TRBV30,-,CAWSVGQGAYEKLFF,TGTGCCTGGAGTGTTGGACAGGGGGCTTATGAAAAACTGTTTTTT